The clone carrying this T cell receptor (beta chain) was counted between two and nine times. Antigen unknown. This specimen belongs to a study of human T cells and chemical hapten exposure. Study as a whole: Throughout a study of approximately 24 weeks, patients underwent weekly scalp administration of diphenylcyclopropenone doses.

Time point defined: patch test 3, about 24 weeks after DPC sensitization. The treatment: therapeutic diphenylcyclopropenone sensitization with weekly scalp DPC. Blood was collected ahead of every patch test applied. Study observations and caveats: Those TCRs sitting above 1 in 1000 frequency stayed the same with DPC sensitization. In comparison with controls, expanded TCRs gave rise to a significantly larger number of large CDR3 similarity clusters.

The CDR3 is 15 residues long. The germline V gene has CDR1 LNHNV and CDR2 YYDKDF (reference sequence). Trimming pared 1 base from V and 3 bases from J, leaving 9 bases between. From the RACE reads, TCRdb called clonotypes with MiXCR, one entry per CDR3 protein. Of about 110,000 distinct CDR3 sequences listed, under 35% are singletons. The specimen was whole blood, collected in connection with sensitization to the hapten diphenylcyclopropenone (DPC). V gene TRBV15 combines with J gene TRBJ2-2; D uncertain. The TCR originated in a man in his forties or fifties with alopecia areata. Some clones in this sample may be carry-over from other donors' samples. The CDR3 DNA is TGTGCCACCAGCAGAGTCTTATCAGACACCGGGGAGCTGTTTTTT. This encodes CATSRVLSDTGELFF.